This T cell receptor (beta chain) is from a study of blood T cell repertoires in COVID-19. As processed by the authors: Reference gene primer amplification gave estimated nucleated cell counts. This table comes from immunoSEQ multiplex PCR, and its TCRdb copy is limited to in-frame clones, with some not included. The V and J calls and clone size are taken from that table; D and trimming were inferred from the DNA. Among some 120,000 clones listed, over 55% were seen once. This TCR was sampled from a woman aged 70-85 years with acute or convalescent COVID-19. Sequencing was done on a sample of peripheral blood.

DNA of the CDR3: TGTGCCAGCACCAAAAGGGGGCAGGGCGAGGGGAAAGGCTCTGGGGCCAACGTCCTGACTTTC. Residues: CASTKRGQGEGKGSGANVLTF. V and J are TRBV7-9 and TRBJ2-6; 7 bases match TRBD1. V lost 7 bases to trimming and J lost 0 bases; unmatched junction nucleotides: 21. The germline CDR1 and CDR2 sequences are SEHNR and FQNEAQ (reference sequence). The CDR3 length is 21 residues.